A selection of T cell receptor beta chains follows, all from one sample in a study of human T cells and chemical hapten exposure. Using its own MiXCR run on the RACE reads, TCRdb lists one record per CDR3 protein. Here the sample spans around 99,000 distinct CDR3 sequences, more than 7% being singletons. Sequencing used whole blood, obtained in connection with sensitization to the hapten diphenylcyclopropenone (DPC). The origin of the receptors is a woman between 35 and 50 years old with alopecia areata. Some clones in this sample may be carry-over from other donors' samples. Both conserved end residues are part of each CDR3. D genes are given only for firm matches. Not every row has a clone size; where given, it reads once, few, many or a size class.

cdr3_length: 13; j_call: TRBJ1-2; clone_size: many; v_call: TRBV29-1; d_call: TRBD1; cdr3_aa: CSVEGQPGGGYTF; cdr3_nt: TGCAGCGTTGAGGGACAGCCCGGGGGGGGCTACACCTTC
cdr3_length: 12; j_call: TRBJ2-2; clone_size: -; v_call: TRBV20-1; d_call: TRBD1; cdr3_aa: CIGQGGTGELFF; cdr3_nt: TGCATCGGACAGGGCGGCACCGGGGAGCTGTTTTTT
cdr3_length: 12; j_call: TRBJ1-1; clone_size: once; v_call: TRBV29-1; d_call: -; cdr3_aa: CSAGNVGTEAFF; cdr3_nt: TGCAGCGCCGGGAATGTGGGGACTGAAGCTTTCTTT
cdr3_length: 15; j_call: TRBJ2-1; clone_size: -; v_call: TRBV9; d_call: TRBD2; cdr3_aa: CASSSGTSGYNEQFF; cdr3_nt: TGTGCCAGCAGCTCCGGGACTAGCGGCTACAATGAGCAGTTCTTC
cdr3_length: 14; j_call: TRBJ1-1; clone_size: many; v_call: TRBV6-6; d_call: -; cdr3_aa: CASSGGQFNTEAFF; cdr3_nt: TGTGCCAGCAGTGGTGGACAGTTTAACACTGAAGCTTTCTTT
cdr3_length: 16; j_call: TRBJ2-3; clone_size: few; v_call: TRBV29-1; d_call: TRBD2; cdr3_aa: CSVSSGAGGSTDTQYF; cdr3_nt: TGCAGCGTTTCTTCCGGAGCGGGGGGGAGCACAGATACGCAGTATTTT
cdr3_length: 15; j_call: TRBJ1-4; clone_size: many; v_call: TRBV5-6; d_call: -; cdr3_aa: CASSLHQGWGEKLFF; cdr3_nt: TGTGCCAGCAGCTTGCACCAGGGTTGGGGTGAAAAACTGTTTTTT
cdr3_length: 14; j_call: TRBJ1-1; clone_size: many; v_call: TRBV4-3; d_call: -; cdr3_aa: CASSYEQGNTEAFF; cdr3_nt: TGCGCCAGCAGCTACGAACAGGGGAACACTGAAGCTTTCTTT
cdr3_length: 13; j_call: TRBJ1-1; clone_size: many; v_call: TRBV6-2/TRBV6-3; d_call: TRBD1; cdr3_aa: CASSLDRGAEAFF; cdr3_nt: TGTGCCAGCAGCCTAGACAGGGGCGCTGAAGCTTTCTTT
cdr3_length: 14; j_call: TRBJ1-6; clone_size: many; v_call: TRBV6-2/TRBV6-3; d_call: TRBD1; cdr3_aa: CASRKSGQRSPLHF; cdr3_nt: TGTGCCAGCAGGAAATCGGGACAGCGATCACCCCTCCACTTT
cdr3_length: 13; j_call: TRBJ2-4; clone_size: -; v_call: TRBV20-1; d_call: -; cdr3_aa: CSAREPVTNIQYF; cdr3_nt: TGCAGTGCTAGAGAACCTGTCACAAACATTCAGTACTTC
cdr3_length: 13; j_call: TRBJ1-1; clone_size: -; v_call: TRBV27; d_call: -; cdr3_aa: CASSLMGPAVAFF; cdr3_nt: TGTGCCAGCAGTTTAATGGGTCCCGCCGTAGCTTTCTTT
cdr3_length: 15; j_call: TRBJ2-3; clone_size: -; v_call: TRBV6-2/TRBV6-3; d_call: TRBD2; cdr3_aa: CASSLGRGDTDTQYF; cdr3_nt: TGTGCCAGCAGTTTGGGACGGGGGGACACAGATACGCAGTATTTT
cdr3_length: 13; j_call: TRBJ2-7; clone_size: many; v_call: TRBV19; d_call: -; cdr3_aa: CASSRRQAYEQYF; cdr3_nt: TGTGCCAGTAGTAGAAGACAGGCCTACGAGCAGTACTTC
cdr3_length: 16; j_call: TRBJ1-2; clone_size: -; v_call: TRBV7-9; d_call: -; cdr3_aa: CASSLGGRGSGHGYTF; cdr3_nt: TGTGCCAGCAGCTTAGGTGGTCGGGGGTCAGGGCATGGCTACACCTTC
cdr3_length: 14; j_call: TRBJ1-6; clone_size: many; v_call: TRBV28; d_call: -; cdr3_aa: CASSSVSYNSPLHF; cdr3_nt: TGTGCCAGCAGTTCAGTCTCCTATAATTCACCCCTCCACTTT
cdr3_length: 14; j_call: TRBJ1-1; clone_size: -; v_call: TRBV10-3; d_call: -; cdr3_aa: CAISGQTGNTEAFF; cdr3_nt: TGTGCCATCAGTGGCCAAACAGGGAACACTGAAGCTTTCTTT
cdr3_length: 16; j_call: TRBJ2-6; clone_size: few; v_call: TRBV12-3/TRBV12-4; d_call: -; cdr3_aa: CASSLADSSGANVLTF; cdr3_nt: TGTGCCAGCAGTTTAGCGGACAGCTCTGGGGCCAACGTCCTGACTTTC
cdr3_length: 15; j_call: TRBJ2-4; clone_size: many; v_call: TRBV7-7; d_call: -; cdr3_aa: CASSSGPSPGNIQYF; cdr3_nt: TGTGCCAGCAGCTCCGGACCTTCGCCAGGAAACATTCAGTACTTC
cdr3_length: 16; j_call: TRBJ1-6; clone_size: many; v_call: TRBV20-1; d_call: TRBD1; cdr3_aa: CSARTGGLVSGSPLHF; cdr3_nt: TGCAGTGCTAGGACAGGGGGTTTAGTATCGGGTTCACCCCTCCACTTT